Given below is one T cell receptor (beta chain) in context. This sample was taken from a study of blood T cell repertoires in COVID-19. Study-wide context: There were acute and convalescent COVID-19 samples, and they came from the United States, Italy and Spain.

V dropped 2 bases and J dropped 0; count of bases not matched to a gene: 7. Germline V gene sequence: CDR1 SGHDT, CDR2 YYEEEE. The CDR3 sequence is 19 residues long. Sequencing used immunoSEQ multiplex PCR; TCRdb keeps in-frame clones, though not all of them. The profile shows some 170,000 clones, around 80% of them singletons. Sequencing was done on a sample of peripheral blood. This chain joins TRBV5-6 and TRBJ2-3; 15 nucleotides align to TRBD2. The origin of this receptor is a woman between 65 and 79 years old with acute or convalescent COVID-19. This CDR3 is CASSFGLAGGTLSTDTQYF. CDR3 DNA sequence: TGTGCCAGCAGCTTTGGACTAGCGGGAGGGACGCTAAGCACAGATACGCAGTATTTT.